A single sample is the source of the 29 T cell receptor beta chains below, sequenced in a study of radiotherapy plus CTLA-4 blockade in lung cancer. The table came from immunoSEQ multiplex PCR; TCRdb's copy has only in-frame clones and leaves some out. The top ten hold around 2.4% of the sample, which has 50,000 to 65,000 clones, 60% to 80% seen once. This specimen was peripheral blood, taken from a patient treated with radiotherapy plus ipilimumab. The receptors shown here come from a human donor with non-small cell lung cancer whose response to radiotherapy plus ipilimumab could not be evaluated.

Here the CDR3 DNA reads TGTGCCAGCAGCTTAGCGCTGACTAGCGGAGGTCACAATGAGCAGTTCTTC. This sequence encodes CASSLALTSGGHNEQFF. V and J are TRBV7-8 and TRBJ2-1; TRBD2 agrees at 9 bases. V dropped 0 bases and J dropped 5; count of bases not matched to a gene: 8. This CDR3 contains 17 residues. Germline V lookup: CDR1 SGHVS, CDR2 FQNEAQ.

This chain uses TRBV5-1 with TRBJ2-1, with a weak D call TRBD1 (5 bases). Germline CDR1 SGHRS, CDR2 YFSETQ. Trimming cost V 0 bases and J 6 bases, with 10 bases left between them. This CDR3 is 14 amino acids long. The CDR3 nucleotides are TGCGCCAGCAGCTTGGGACAGTTGATCAATGAGCAGTTCTTC. It encodes CASSLGQLINEQFF.

This clone turned up a few times. The rearrangement uses TRBV28 and TRBJ1-2; D remains unclear. Looked up from germline, CDR1 is MDHEN and CDR2 is SYDVKM. The V and J ends lost 6 bases and 5 bases respectively, with 19 bases between them. The CDR3 loop spans 15 amino acids. CDR3 amino acids: CASSSSSGPLYGYTF. The DNA for the CDR3 is TGTGCCAGCAGCTCATCATCCGGTCCACTATATGGCTACACCTTC.

The chain combines TRBV5-1 with TRBJ2-1; TRBD1 is a possible D gene (6 bases). This CDR3 region has 15 residues. V was cut by 2 bases and J by 3 bases, with 12 bases left in between. The germline V gene encodes CDR1 SGHRS and CDR2 YFSETQ. The CDR3 DNA reads as TGCGCCAGCAGCTTTAACAGGGAAATCTACAATGAGCAGTTCTTC. This translates into CASSFNREIYNEQFF.

The chain recombines TRBV9 with TRBJ2-5, with 9 bases fitting TRBD2. The CDR3 covers 17 residues. Germline trimming cut 0 bases from V and 4 bases from J; bases unmatched to any gene: 10. Germline values: CDR1 SGDLS, CDR2 YYNGEE. The CDR3 here is CASSVEGGGAWGETQYF. CDR3 sequence (DNA): TGTGCCAGCAGCGTAGAAGGCGGGGGGGCCTGGGGAGAGACCCAGTACTTC. Full variable domain (missing parts from reference TRBV9 and TRBJ2-5): DSGVTQTPKHLITATGQRVTLRCSPRSGDLSVYWYQQSLDQGLQFLIQYYNGEERAKGNILERFSAQQFPDLHSELNLSSLELGDSALYFCASSVEGGGAWGETQYFGPGTRLLVL.

This chain links TRBV5-6 with TRBJ2-5, with 10 positions matching TRBD1. V lost 4 bases and J lost 5; bases outside the gene matches: 8. CDR1 is SGHDT, CDR2 YYEEEE, per germline. The CDR3 runs to 15 residues. The CDR3 DNA sequence: TGTGCCAGCAGCGATAGACAGGGGGCGCGGGAGACCCAGTACTTC. Translation: CASSDRQGARETQYF.

J is TRBJ2-7 and V is TRBV9, with a possible D match to TRBD2 (7 bases). Trimming pared 4 bases from V and 2 bases from J, leaving 13 bases between. This CDR3 is built from 14 residues. Germline CDR1 and CDR2: SGDLS and YYNGEE. CDR3 loop: CASSTSGTTYEQYF. The CDR3 DNA reads as TGTGCCAGCAGCACAAGCGGGACAACCTACGAGCAGTACTTC.

As for this clone: A junction end diverges from the germline sequence, so it may reflect a read error. V usage is TRBV5-6 and J usage is TRBJ2-2; D may be TRBD2 (5 bases). From germline, CDR1 is SGHDT and CDR2 YYEEEE. CDR3 length: 14 amino acids. For the CDR3, the DNA is TGTGCCAGCAGCAGTGGGCGGGTCACCGGGGAGCTGCTTTTT. It translates to CASSSGRVTGELLF.

The rearrangement links TRBV30 to TRBJ2-7, with 7 bases matching TRBD1. The germline gives CDR1 GTSNPN, CDR2 SVGIG (reference sequence). With V trimmed by 4 bases and J by 2 bases, 11 bases remained unmatched. The CDR3 loop spans 15 amino acids. The CDR3: CAWISEGQKAYEQYF. The CDR3 DNA reads as TGTGCCTGGATAAGTGAGGGACAGAAGGCCTACGAGCAGTACTTC.

The chain employs TRBV7-9 and TRBJ1-4; 7 nucleotides agree with TRBD1. Trimming cost V 5 bases and J 0 bases; bases outside gene matches: 3. CDR1 SEHNR and CDR2 FQNEAQ come from the germline V gene (reference sequence). This CDR3 has 15 residues. The chain's CDR3 is CASSTTGTTNEKLFF. CDR3 coding DNA: TGTGCCAGCAGCACGACAGGGACAACTAATGAAAAACTGTTTTTT.

This chain joins TRBV6-6 and TRBJ2-3; TRBD1 is a possible D gene (5 bases). CDR1 and CDR2 (germline): MNHNY, SVGAGI (reference sequence). The CDR3 is 15 residues long. The V and J ends lost 6 bases and 5 bases respectively, with 18 bases between them. The DNA for the CDR3 is TGTGCCAGCAGACCCCCCGGGCCCCAGGGAGATACGCAGTATTTT. Translation: CASRPPGPQGDTQYF.

The rearrangement joins TRBV2 to TRBJ1-2, with a possible D match to TRBD1 (5 bases). The V end was cut by 2 bases, the J end by 5 bases, with 6 bases between. Germline V gene sequence: CDR1 SNHLY, CDR2 FYNNEI. The CDR3 runs to 12 residues. CDR3 protein: CASSEPGYGYTF. The CDR3 bases are TGTGCCAGCAGTGAACCAGGGTATGGCTACACCTTC.

The V gene is TRBV5-6, the J gene TRBJ2-7; 10 nucleotides agree with TRBD2. The CDR3 covers 15 residues. Per the germline V gene, CDR1 is SGHDT and CDR2 is YYEEEE. After removal of 4 bases from V and 4 bases from J, the junction contained 8 bases not matched to a gene. For the CDR3, the DNA is TGTGCCAGCAGCCCCCCTAGCGGGGGTTTTTACGAGCAGTACTTC. It encodes CASSPPSGGFYEQYF.

The V gene is TRBV9, the J gene TRBJ1-1, with D possibly being TRBD1 (5 bases). The germline V gene has CDR1 SGDLS and CDR2 YYNGEE. The CDR3 is 14 residues long. Between the trimmed V and J ends, which lost 0 bases and 5 bases, there was a span of 11 bases. CDR3 DNA: TGTGCCAGCAGCGTAGGGGCAGGGTGGACTGAAGCTTTCTTT. Its translation: CASSVGAGWTEAFF.

The rearrangement joins TRBV7-2 to TRBJ2-7; D possibly corresponds to TRBD1 (6 bases). Germline CDR1 is SGHTA and CDR2 is FQGNSA. The CDR3 is 15 residues long. The germline V and J ends were trimmed by 0 bases and 2 bases, with 11 bases remaining between them. In nucleotides, the CDR3 is TGTGCCAGCAGCTTAGCGCGAGCAGGGGCCTACGAGCAGTACTTC. Its protein is CASSLARAGAYEQYF.

The CDR3 nucleotides are TGCAGCGTTGTTCGGGGAGAGACCCAGTACTTC. This translates into CSVVRGETQYF. This chain connects TRBV29-1 to TRBJ2-5; D perhaps matches TRBD2 (5 bases). The germline CDR1 and CDR2 sequences are SQVTM and ANQGSEA. The CDR3 extends over 11 amino acids. Trimming removed 4 bases at V and 4 bases at J, with 7 bases between.

The V gene is TRBV6-5, the J gene TRBJ2-1; TRBD2 matches 13 bases. The germline V gene has CDR1 MNHEY and CDR2 SVGAGI. V lost 2 bases and J lost 8; bases outside the gene matches: 6. This CDR3 spans 16 amino acids. The CDR3 spells CASSYLGTSGVDEQFF. In DNA, the CDR3 is TGTGCCAGCAGTTACCTTGGGACTAGCGGGGTGGATGAGCAGTTCTTC.

This chain joins TRBV18 and TRBJ1-6, with 9 bases matching TRBD1. Losses at the gene ends were 3 bases for V and 7 bases for J; bases not matched to a gene: 4. Germline V gives CDR1 KGHSH, CDR2 LQKENI. The CDR3 spans 15 residues. The CDR3 protein is CASSPSGQGNSPLHF. The DNA for the CDR3 is TGTGCCAGCTCACCCTCAGGACAGGGGAATTCACCCCTCCACTTT.

This rearrangement joins TRBV28 to TRBJ1-5; D is unclear. In germline, CDR1 is MDHEN, CDR2 SYDVKM. CDR3 size: 14 residues. Trimming removed 4 bases at V and 4 bases at J, with 11 bases between. The CDR3 sequence is CASSSITANQPQHF. The CDR3 region has the DNA TGTGCCAGCAGTTCTATTACCGCGAATCAGCCCCAGCATTTT.

Points on this clone: Distinct nucleotide sequences in the sample also encode this CDR3. The V gene is TRBV28, the J gene TRBJ1-2, with D uncertain. Trimming removed 2 bases at V and 0 bases at J, with 4 bases between. From germline, CDR1 is MDHEN and CDR2 SYDVKM. There are 13 residues in the CDR3. The CDR3 here is CASSLKPNYGYTF. DNA for the CDR3: TGTGCCAGCAGTTTAAAGCCTAACTATGGCTACACCTTC.

This clone was observed a few times. V usage is TRBV5-4 and J usage is TRBJ2-3, with 7 bases aligning to TRBD2. Germline-derived CDR1 and CDR2 are SGHNT and YYREEE (reference sequence). V gave up 6 bases and J gave up 3 bases; unmatched junction bases: 10. The CDR3 runs 15 residues. CDR3 sequence reads: CASTPGTSETDTQYF. The CDR3 region has the DNA TGTGCCAGCACTCCGGGTACTAGCGAGACAGATACGCAGTATTTT.

Here the CDR3 reads CASSFSLGPYGETQYF. CDR3 DNA: TGTGCCAGCAGCTTCAGTTTGGGGCCTTATGGAGAGACCCAGTACTTC. The J gene is TRBJ2-5, the V gene TRBV7-9; D perhaps matches TRBD1 (5 bases). CDR3 length: 16 amino acids. Germline lookup yields CDR1 SEHNR and CDR2 FQNEAQ (reference sequence). Trimming cost V 3 bases and J 4 bases, with 18 bases left between them.

This chain connects TRBV27 to TRBJ2-7; 7 bases are a match to TRBD2. V gave up 5 bases and J gave up 6 bases; unmatched junction bases: 7. The CDR3 sequence is 13 residues long. Germline V gene sequence: CDR1 MNHEY, CDR2 SMNVEV (reference sequence). The CDR3 here is CASSPQRESEQYF. CDR3 DNA: TGTGCCAGCAGTCCACAGCGGGAAAGCGAGCAGTACTTC.

V is TRBV6-5 and J is TRBJ1-2, with TRBD1 identical over 10 bases. The CDR3 runs 16 residues. The V gene end was trimmed by 2 bases and the J gene end by 2 bases; junction bases not matched to a gene: 5. Per the germline V gene, CDR1 is MNHEY and CDR2 is SVGAGI. The CDR3 loop reads CASSYGDRGANYGYTF. CDR3 bases: TGTGCCAGCAGTTACGGGGACAGGGGTGCCAACTATGGCTACACCTTC.

This clone was counted only a few times. The rearrangement uses TRBV2 and TRBJ1-6; TRBD1 is a possible D gene (5 bases). Germline lookup yields CDR1 SNHLY and CDR2 FYNNEI. CDR3 size: 16 residues. V lost 11 bases, J lost 0 bases, and 17 bases lay in between. DNA for the CDR3: TGTGCCTCCAGGGCCTTTATAAGCTCCTATAATTCACCCCTCCACTTT. Translation gives CASRAFISSYNSPLHF.

The chain joins TRBV10-3 to TRBJ2-7; possible D gene TRBD1, 5 bases. V lost 7 bases and J lost 6, with 10 bases in between. This CDR3 has 11 residues. CDR1 ENHRY and CDR2 SYGVKD come from the germline V gene. The CDR3 bases are TGTGCCATCAAGGACAACGCCGAGCAGTACTTC. As protein: CAIKDNAEQYF.

The chain links TRBV6-1 to TRBJ1-2, with D perhaps matching TRBD1 (5 bases). CDR3 length: 14 residues. Trimming removed 7 bases from V and 5 bases from J, with 17 bases in between. The V gene's germline CDR1 is MNHNS and CDR2 SASEGT. The chain's CDR3 is CASTRVPGTYGYTF. The CDR3 region has the DNA TGTGCCAGCACCCGAGTCCCAGGGACTTATGGCTACACCTTC.

J is TRBJ1-5 and V is TRBV7-9; perhaps TRBD1 as D (6 bases). Germline CDR1 is SEHNR and CDR2 is FQNEAQ (reference sequence). CDR3 length: 15 residues. The V end was cut by 1 base, the J end by 2 bases, with 9 bases between. Here the CDR3 reads CASSLGRTGNQPQHF. CDR3 DNA sequence: TGTGCCAGCAGCTTAGGGAGGACAGGCAATCAGCCCCAGCATTTT.

The V and J genes are TRBV5-1 and TRBJ2-1; 12 bases match TRBD2. The junction had 3 bases not matched to a gene; V was cut back by 0 bases and J by 8 bases. This CDR3 spans 15 amino acids. In germline, CDR1 is SGHRS, CDR2 YFSETQ. CDR3 in amino acids: CASSLGSSGGDEQFF. Written as DNA, the CDR3 is TGCGCCAGCAGCTTGGGCTCTAGCGGGGGGGATGAGCAGTTCTTC.